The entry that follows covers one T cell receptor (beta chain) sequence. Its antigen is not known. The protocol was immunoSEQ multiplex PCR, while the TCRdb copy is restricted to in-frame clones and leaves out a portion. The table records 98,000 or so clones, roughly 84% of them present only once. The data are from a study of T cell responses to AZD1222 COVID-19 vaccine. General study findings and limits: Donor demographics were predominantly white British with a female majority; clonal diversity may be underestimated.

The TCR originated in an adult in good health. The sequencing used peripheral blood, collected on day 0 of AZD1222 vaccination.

The CDR3 DNA follows: TGTGCCAGCACCGAAAATTACAGAACTAATGAAAAACTGTTTTTT. Protein: CASTENYRTNEKLFF. The chain links TRBV6-5 to TRBJ1-4; unclear D gene. From germline, CDR1 is MNHEY and CDR2 SVGAGI. CDR3 length: 15 amino acids. V lost 7 bases and J 1 base, leaving 13 bases between the germline ends.